Listed below are T cell receptor beta chains from one sample, sequenced in a study of cytomegalovirus exposure and HLA in healthy donors. Profiling relied on immunoSEQ multiplex PCR, and the TCRdb table lists in-frame clones only, not all of them. The sample contains 260,000 or so clones, more than 75% of which appear only once. The specimen sequenced was PBMCs. The receptors stem from a woman between 18 and 29 years old in good health and CMV-seronegative. Each CDR3 is given with its conserved first and last residue. The order of the fields is clone size, D gene, V gene, J gene, CDR3 protein, CDR3 DNA. D genes are given only for firm matches. For some rows the clone size is stated as once, few or many, or as a class when expanded; others skip it.

-	-	TRBV7-8	TRBJ1-1	CASSNPMTGTWTEAFF	TGTGCCAGCAGCAACCCAATGACAGGAACCTGGACTGAAGCTTTCTTT
-	-	TRBV7-8	TRBJ2-1	CASSLDTGTYDEQFF	TGTGCCAGCAGCTTAGATACGGGAACCTACGATGAGCAGTTCTTC
-	-	TRBV27	TRBJ2-1	CASSPRLGHGSNEQFF	TGTGCCAGCAGTCCCCGTTTAGGACACGGGAGCAATGAGCAGTTCTTC
-	-	TRBV30	TRBJ1-1	CAWSVSLPFGTEAFF	TGTGCCTGGAGTGTTTCCCTCCCCTTCGGGACTGAAGCTTTCTTT
-	-	TRBV10-3	TRBJ2-1	CAISEPNLKGPNEQFF	TGTGCCATCAGTGAGCCGAATCTTAAGGGGCCCAATGAGCAGTTCTTC
-	-	TRBV4-1	TRBJ1-2	CASSQVEGSGGYTF	TGCGCCAGCAGCCAAGTAGAGGGAAGCGGCGGCTACACCTTC
-	-	TRBV5-1	TRBJ2-7	CASSLSAAPWEQYF	TGCGCCAGCAGCTTGTCAGCGGCCCCCTGGGAGCAGTACTTC
-	-	TRBV9	TRBJ1-5	CASSATGGINQPQHF	TGTGCCAGCAGCGCCACGGGGGGAATCAATCAGCCCCAGCATTTT
few	TRBD2	TRBV15	TRBJ2-1	CATSNLTGSSGESIEQFF	TGTGCCACCAGCAACCTCACCGGGTCTAGCGGGGAATCTATTGAGCAGTTCTTC
-	-	TRBV27	TRBJ2-7	CASSLTLGYEQYF	TGTGCCAGCAGTTTAACGCTCGGCTACGAGCAGTACTTC